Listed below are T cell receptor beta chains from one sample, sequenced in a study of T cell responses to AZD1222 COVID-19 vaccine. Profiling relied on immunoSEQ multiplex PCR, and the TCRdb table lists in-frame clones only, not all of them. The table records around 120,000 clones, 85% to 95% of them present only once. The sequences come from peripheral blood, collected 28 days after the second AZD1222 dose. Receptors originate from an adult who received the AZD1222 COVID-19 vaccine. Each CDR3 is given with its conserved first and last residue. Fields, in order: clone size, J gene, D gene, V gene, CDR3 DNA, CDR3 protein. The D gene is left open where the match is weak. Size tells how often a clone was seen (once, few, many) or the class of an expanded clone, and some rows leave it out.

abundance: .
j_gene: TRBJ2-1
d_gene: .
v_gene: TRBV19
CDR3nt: TGTGCCAGTAGTCTCCGACAGTCCCGTGATGAGCAGTTCTTC
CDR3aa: CASSLRQSRDEQFF

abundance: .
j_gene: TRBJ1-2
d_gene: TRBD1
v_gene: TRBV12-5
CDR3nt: TGTGCTAGTGGGACCTACTCAGGGGGCACCTTC
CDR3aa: CASGTYSGGTF

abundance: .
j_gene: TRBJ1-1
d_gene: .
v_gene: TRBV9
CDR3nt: TGTGCCAGCAGCGTAGGGGGTGCGGCCACTGAAGCTTTCTTT
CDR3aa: CASSVGGAATEAFF

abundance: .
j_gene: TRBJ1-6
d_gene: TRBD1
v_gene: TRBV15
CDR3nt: TGTGCCACCAGCCCTGGAAGGGGGCCTCCTTCACCCCTCCACTTT
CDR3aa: CATSPGRGPPSPLHF

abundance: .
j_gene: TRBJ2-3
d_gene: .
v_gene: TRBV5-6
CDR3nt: TGTGCCAGCAGCTTAGGGGGACCGAGCACAGATACGCAGTATTTT
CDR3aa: CASSLGGPSTDTQYF

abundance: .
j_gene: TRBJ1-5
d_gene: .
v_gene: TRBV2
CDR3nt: TGTGCCAGCAGTGAAGAGGGTATAGGCAATCAGCCCCAGCATTTT
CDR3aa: CASSEEGIGNQPQHF

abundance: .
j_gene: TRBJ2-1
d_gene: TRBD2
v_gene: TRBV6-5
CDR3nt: TGTGCCAGCAAAGCGGGAGGGTTGCGTCGGGAGCAGTTCTTC
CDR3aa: CASKAGGLRREQFF

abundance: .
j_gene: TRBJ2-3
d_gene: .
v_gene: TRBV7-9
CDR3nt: TGTGCCGGAGAGGTAACAGATACGCAGTATTTT
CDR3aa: CAGEVTDTQYF

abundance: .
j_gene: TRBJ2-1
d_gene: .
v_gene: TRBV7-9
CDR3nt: TGTGCCAGCAGCTTAGAGGGGGGGAACTACAATGAGCAGTTCTTC
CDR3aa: CASSLEGGNYNEQFF

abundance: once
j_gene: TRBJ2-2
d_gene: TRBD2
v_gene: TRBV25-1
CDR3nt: TGTGCCAGCAGTGAATTGTTGGCGGGGGGTGGTCTAACCGGGGAGCTGTTTTTT
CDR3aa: CASSELLAGGGLTGELFF

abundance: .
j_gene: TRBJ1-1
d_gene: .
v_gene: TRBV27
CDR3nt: TGTGCCGCAGGGCAGGTCGTCACTGAAGCTTTCTTT
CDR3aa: CAAGQVVTEAFF

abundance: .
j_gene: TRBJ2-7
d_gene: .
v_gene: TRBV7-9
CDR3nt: TGTGCCAGCAGCTTAGGACAGGTGAACTACGAGCAGTACTTC
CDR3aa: CASSLGQVNYEQYF

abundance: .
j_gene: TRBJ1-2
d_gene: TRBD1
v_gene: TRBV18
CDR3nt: TGTGCCAGCTCACCTACTCCTCTTCAGGGGGAGCGGGGCTACACCTTC
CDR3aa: CASSPTPLQGERGYTF

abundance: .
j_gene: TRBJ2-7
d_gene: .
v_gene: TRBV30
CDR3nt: TGTGCCTGGAGAGGAGGGGCATACGAGCAGTACTTC
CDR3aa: CAWRGGAYEQYF

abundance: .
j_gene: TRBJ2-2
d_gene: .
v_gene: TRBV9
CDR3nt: TGTGCCAGCAGCGTAGCTACACTAGCCCCCGGGGAGCTGTTTTTT
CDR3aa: CASSVATLAPGELFF

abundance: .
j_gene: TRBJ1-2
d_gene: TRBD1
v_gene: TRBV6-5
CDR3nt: TGTGCCAGCAGTTACCGGGACCCAGGGGGGAACTATGGCTACACCTTC
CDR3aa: CASSYRDPGGNYGYTF

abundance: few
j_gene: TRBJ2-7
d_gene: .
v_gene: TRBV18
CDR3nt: TGTGCCAGCTCACCACCGTTGAGGTCGGAGCAGTACTTC
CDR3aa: CASSPPLRSEQYF

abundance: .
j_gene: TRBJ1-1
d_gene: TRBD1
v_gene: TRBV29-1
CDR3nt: TGCAGCGCCGACAGGGCGATGAACACTGAAGCTTTCTTT
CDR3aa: CSADRAMNTEAFF

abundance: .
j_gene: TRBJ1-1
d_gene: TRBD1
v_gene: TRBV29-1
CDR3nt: TGCAGCGTTGAGGGGGACAGGAACACTGAAGCTTTCTTT
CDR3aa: CSVEGDRNTEAFF

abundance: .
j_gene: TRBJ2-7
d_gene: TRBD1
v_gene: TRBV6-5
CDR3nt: TGTGCCAGCAGTTGGGGACAGGGTGCGTACGAGCAGTACTTC
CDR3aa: CASSWGQGAYEQYF

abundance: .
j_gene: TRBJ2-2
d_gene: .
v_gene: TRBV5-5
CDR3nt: TGTGCCAGCAGCTTGAGTCAGACGCAGAACACCGGGGAGCTGTTTTTT
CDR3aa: CASSLSQTQNTGELFF

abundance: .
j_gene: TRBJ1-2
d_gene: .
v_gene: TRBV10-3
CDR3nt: TGTGCCATCAGTGGCCGGGGTGTAGATGGCTACACCTTC
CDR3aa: CAISGRGVDGYTF

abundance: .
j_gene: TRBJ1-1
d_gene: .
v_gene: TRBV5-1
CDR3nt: TGCGCCAGCAGCTCCTCAATGGGGAACACTGAAGCTTTCTTT
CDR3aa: CASSSSMGNTEAFF

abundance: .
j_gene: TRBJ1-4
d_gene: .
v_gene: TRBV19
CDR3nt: TGTGCCAGTAGTTCCACAAAGACCCGAGTAAATGAAAAACTGTTTTTT
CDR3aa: CASSSTKTRVNEKLFF

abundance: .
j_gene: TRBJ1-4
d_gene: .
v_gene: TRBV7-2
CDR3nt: TGTGCCAGCAGCTTAAACATGAAAAATGAAAAACTGTTTTTT
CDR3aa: CASSLNMKNEKLFF

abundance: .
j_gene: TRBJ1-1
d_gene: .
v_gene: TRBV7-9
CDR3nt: TGTGCCAGCAGCTTATTGACCCTCCGAGACACTGAAGCTTTCTTT
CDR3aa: CASSLLTLRDTEAFF

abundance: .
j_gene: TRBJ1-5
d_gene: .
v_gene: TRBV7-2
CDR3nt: TGTGCCAGCAGCTTAATAGGTGTGGGAGGGAGCAATCAGCCCCAGCATTTT
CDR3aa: CASSLIGVGGSNQPQHF

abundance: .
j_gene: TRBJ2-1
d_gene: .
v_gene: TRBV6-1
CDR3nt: TGTGCCAGTCTTCGGGACCGTCGGTACAATGAGCAGTTCTTC
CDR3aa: CASLRDRRYNEQFF

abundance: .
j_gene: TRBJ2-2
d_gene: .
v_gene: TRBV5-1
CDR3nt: TGCGCCAGCAGCTTGGCGGTTACCGGGGAGCTGTTTTTT
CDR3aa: CASSLAVTGELFF

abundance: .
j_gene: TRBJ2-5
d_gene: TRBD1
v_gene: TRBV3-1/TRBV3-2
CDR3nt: TGTGCCAGCAGCCCCCACAGGGGTCAAGAGACCCAGTACTTC
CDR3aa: CASSPHRGQETQYF

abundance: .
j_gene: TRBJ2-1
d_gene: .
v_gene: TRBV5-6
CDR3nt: TGTGCCAGCAGCTATGCGGGCAGGGGGGGCACTGAGCAGTTCTTC
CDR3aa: CASSYAGRGGTEQFF

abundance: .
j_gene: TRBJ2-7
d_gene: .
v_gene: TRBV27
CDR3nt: TGTGCCAGCAGCCCAGGGATCAGAGCCGGCTACGAGCAGTACTTC
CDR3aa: CASSPGIRAGYEQYF

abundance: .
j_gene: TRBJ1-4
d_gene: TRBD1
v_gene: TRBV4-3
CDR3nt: TGCGCCAGCAGCCAAGATTTGGGGACAGCACAGAATGAAAAACTGTTTTTT
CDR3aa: CASSQDLGTAQNEKLFF

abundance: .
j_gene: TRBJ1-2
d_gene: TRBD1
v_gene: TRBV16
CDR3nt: TGTGCCAGCAGCCAGACGGACAGGAACTATGGCTACACCTTC
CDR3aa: CASSQTDRNYGYTF

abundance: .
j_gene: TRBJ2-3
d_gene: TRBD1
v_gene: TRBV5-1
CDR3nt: TGCGCCAGCAGCACAACAGGGGAGAAAACAGATACGCAGTATTTT
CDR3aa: CASSTTGEKTDTQYF

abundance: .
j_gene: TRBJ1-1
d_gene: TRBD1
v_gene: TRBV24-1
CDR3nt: TGTGCCACCAGTGATTTTGGGGAATCCAGGGGGCAAGGGACTGAAGCTTTCTTT
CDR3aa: CATSDFGESRGQGTEAFF

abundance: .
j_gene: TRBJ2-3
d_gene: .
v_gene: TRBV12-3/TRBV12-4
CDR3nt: TGTGCCAGCCATGAGCGGAACACAGATACGCAGTATTTT
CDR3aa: CASHERNTDTQYF

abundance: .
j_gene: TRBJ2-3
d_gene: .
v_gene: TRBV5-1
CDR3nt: TGCGCCAGCCGGGGAACGGGACAAACTAGCACAGATACGCAGTATTTT
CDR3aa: CASRGTGQTSTDTQYF

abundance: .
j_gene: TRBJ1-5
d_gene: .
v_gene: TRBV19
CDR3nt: TGTGCCAGTAGTACTGACAGTTTTAATCAGCCCCAGCATTTT
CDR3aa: CASSTDSFNQPQHF

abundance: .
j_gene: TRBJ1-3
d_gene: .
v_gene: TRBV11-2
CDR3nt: TGTGCCAGCAGCCGAGAACAGGGAGGAAGGTCTGGAAACACCATATATTTT
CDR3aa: CASSREQGGRSGNTIYF

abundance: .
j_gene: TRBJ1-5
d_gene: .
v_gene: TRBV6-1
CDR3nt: TGTGCCAGCAGTGGCAGGGGACGGGTCGATAGCAATCAGCCCCAGCATTTT
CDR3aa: CASSGRGRVDSNQPQHF

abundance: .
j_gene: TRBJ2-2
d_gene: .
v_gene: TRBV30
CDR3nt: TGTGCCTGGTCGGTAGGGGGGGCGCACACCGGGGAGCTGTTTTTT
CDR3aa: CAWSVGGAHTGELFF